This TCR beta chain was observed in a study of blood T cell repertoires in COVID-19. Looking at the study overall: COVID-19 samples, acute and convalescent, were from the United States, Italy and Spain.

Authors' methods: Quantification of nucleated cells was approximated via reference gene primer amplification. Produced via immunoSEQ multiplex PCR; TCRdb's table is partial and in-frame only. The V and J calls and clone size are taken from that table; D and trimming were inferred from the DNA. This sample has some 200,000 clones, with 84% found just once. Germline-derived CDR1 and CDR2 are LNHDA and SQIVND (reference sequence). V was pared by 6 bases and J by 1 base, with 7 bases of the junction left unmatched. CDR3 length equals 15 residues. Enrollment of patients from Seattle took place during active infection, with longitudinal follow-up.

The V and J genes are TRBV19 and TRBJ2-7, with 9 bases fitting TRBD1. The receptor was isolated from a woman in her 70s with COVID-19, enrolled during active disease. The sample comprised peripheral blood. Here the CDR3 reads CASRLQGQGSYEQYF. CDR3 DNA: TGTGCCAGTAGATTACAGGGACAGGGATCCTACGAGCAGTACTTC. The full variable domain, rest sourced from reference TRBV19 and TRBJ2-7, is DGGITQSPKYLFRKEGQNVTLSCEQNLNHDAMYWYRQDPGQGLRLIYYSQIVNDFQKGDIAEGYSVSREKKESFPLTVTSAQKNPTAFYLCASRLQGQGSYEQYFGPGTRLTVT.